The rows below give T cell receptor beta chains drawn from one sample of a study of a mutant IDH1 vaccine in newly diagnosed glioma. The antigens of these receptors remain unknown. Repertoires were generated with immunoSEQ multiplex PCR, while TCRdb's copy carries only in-frame clones and drops some. The sample shows under 70,000 clones, over 75% of them seen only once. The material sequenced was PBMCs, taken from a glioma patient whose treatment included an IDH1 peptide vaccine. These receptors were collected from a man aged 18 to 35 with glioma. Each CDR3 is given with its conserved first and last residue. A D gene is named only where the DNA matches it firmly. Size tells how often a clone was seen (once, few, many) or the class of an expanded clone, and some rows leave it out.

.	TRBJ1-1	.	TRBV7-8	CASSIRVTEAFF	TGTGCCAGCAGCATTCGAGTGACCGAAGCTTTCTTT
.	TRBJ2-7	.	TRBV15	CATSRGGQGSYEQYF	TGTGCCACCAGCAGAGGTGGCCAGGGGTCCTACGAGCAGTACTTC
.	TRBJ2-7	.	TRBV5-4	CASSSAGLLSYEQYF	TGTGCCAGCAGCTCGGCGGGGCTCCTCTCCTACGAGCAGTACTTC
.	TRBJ1-5	.	TRBV27	CASGLQPQHF	TGTGCCAGCGGCCTTCAGCCCCAGCATTTT
.	TRBJ1-2	.	TRBV30	CASSQTQGLRGYTF	TGTGCCTCGTCCCAGACTCAGGGGTTGCGCGGCTACACCTTC
.	TRBJ2-2	.	TRBV25-1	CASSDPSGPGELFF	TGTGCCAGCAGTGACCCCTCAGGGCCCGGGGAGCTGTTTTTT
.	TRBJ2-7	TRBD2	TRBV27	CAIGCGGGPYEQYF	TGTGCCATCGGGTGCGGGGGGGGGCCCTACGAGCAGTACTTC
.	TRBJ1-2	.	TRBV27	CASSIGRNYGYTF	TGTGCCAGCAGTATAGGGCGTAACTATGGCTACACCTTC
.	TRBJ2-2	.	TRBV30	CAWTREGRAVTGELFF	TGTGCCTGGACTCGAGAGGGCCGGGCTGTCACCGGGGAGCTGTTTTTT
.	TRBJ1-2	.	TRBV18	CASSTRGGTDGYTF	TGTGCCAGCTCAACTCGGGGGGGAACGGATGGCTACACCTTC
.	TRBJ2-7	TRBD1	TRBV27	CASISDRGGSYEQYF	TGTGCCAGCATCTCGGACAGGGGGGGGTCCTACGAGCAGTACTTC
once	TRBJ2-2	TRBD2	TRBV7-8	CASSSGFGGGGGAGELFF	TGTGCCAGCAGCTCTGGATTTGGGGGCGGCGGGGGGGCCGGGGAGCTGTTTTTT
.	TRBJ1-2	.	TRBV5-4	CASSSPKTGLEGYTF	TGTGCCAGCAGCTCGCCGAAAACAGGGCTTGAGGGCTACACCTTC
.	TRBJ2-7	.	TRBV7-9	CASSLPPIYEQYF	TGTGCCAGCAGCTTACCACCCATATACGAGCAGTACTTC
.	TRBJ2-1	.	TRBV4-2	CASSQVARRVNNEQFF	TGTGCCAGCAGCCAAGTTGCCCGACGGGTGAACAATGAGCAGTTCTTC
.	TRBJ1-2	TRBD1	TRBV19	CASSERRTGLDYGYTF	TGTGCCAGTAGTGAAAGACGGACAGGGCTCGACTATGGCTACACCTTC
.	TRBJ2-1	TRBD2	TRBV7-2	CASSLAGSGAYNEQFF	TGTGCCAGCAGCTTAGCGGGTAGCGGGGCCTACAATGAGCAGTTCTTC
.	TRBJ2-7	.	TRBV4-3	CASSSHIFDSTYEQYF	TGCGCCAGCAGCTCCCATATATTCGACAGTACCTACGAGCAGTACTTC
.	TRBJ2-7	TRBD1	TRBV4-3	CASSQVRTGNLYEQYF	TGCGCCAGCAGCCAAGTTCGGACAGGGAATCTCTACGAGCAGTACTTC
.	TRBJ2-7	TRBD1	TRBV18	CASSEQQGAYEQYF	TGTGCCAGCTCAGAACAACAGGGGGCTTACGAGCAGTACTTC
.	TRBJ1-1	.	TRBV29-1	CSGTTVQAFF	TGCAGCGGAACGACAGTTCAAGCTTTCTTT
.	TRBJ1-2	.	TRBV5-1	CASSPTGFDYGYTF	TGCGCCAGCAGCCCTACAGGGTTCGACTATGGCTACACCTTC
.	TRBJ1-6	.	TRBV6-5	CASSYNLGGSPLHF	TGTGCCAGCAGTTACAACCTGGGAGGGTCACCCCTCCACTTT
.	TRBJ2-7	.	TRBV7-9	CASSLGVPHEQYF	TGTGCCAGCAGCTTGGGGGTTCCCCACGAGCAGTACTTC
.	TRBJ1-2	.	TRBV5-1	CASSLAAGTDGYTF	TGCGCCAGCAGCTTGGCAGCAGGAACCGATGGCTACACCTTC
.	TRBJ2-1	.	TRBV27	CASSPRHIPASLYNEQFF	TGTGCCAGCAGTCCCCGACATATACCCGCATCGCTCTACAATGAGCAGTTCTTC
.	TRBJ1-2	.	TRBV6-1	CASRERPGDSGGYTF	TGTGCCAGCAGGGAAAGGCCGGGAGACAGCGGGGGCTACACCTTC
.	TRBJ2-5	.	TRBV30	CAWKKWSQETQYF	TGTGCCTGGAAGAAGTGGAGCCAAGAGACCCAGTACTTC
few	TRBJ1-4	.	TRBV7-9	CASSLGFYGQSNEKLFF	TGTGCCAGCAGCTTAGGGTTCTACGGACAGAGTAATGAAAAACTGTTTTTT
.	TRBJ2-7	.	TRBV7-2	CASSLAGRLGEQYF	TGTGCCAGCAGCTTAGCAGGGCGGCTTGGCGAGCAGTACTTC
.	TRBJ1-2	.	TRBV19	CASSIDRTGTGYGYTF	TGTGCCAGTAGTATAGATCGTACCGGAACAGGGTATGGCTACACCTTC
.	TRBJ1-3	TRBD1	TRBV28	CASSFMVGQGGNTIYF	TGTGCCAGCAGTTTTATGGTGGGACAGGGGGGAAACACCATATATTTT
once	TRBJ1-3	.	TRBV7-9	CASSLGGTFGNTIYF	TGTGCCAGCAGCTTGGGTGGGACATTCGGAAACACCATATATTTT
.	TRBJ1-5	TRBD1	TRBV7-6	CASSPSPGTGFRNQPQHF	TGTGCCAGCAGCCCTAGTCCCGGGACAGGGTTTAGAAATCAGCCCCAGCATTTT
many	TRBJ1-1	.	TRBV27	CASSREGGITEAFF	TGTGCCAGCAGCCGTGAAGGCGGGATCACTGAAGCTTTCTTT
.	TRBJ2-7	.	TRBV6-5	CASSAARGATYEQYF	TGTGCCAGCAGCGCTGCCCGGGGAGCTACCTACGAGCAGTACTTC
few	TRBJ1-5	TRBD1	TRBV18	CASSPGQGNQPQHF	TGTGCCAGCTCACCCGGACAGGGAAATCAGCCCCAGCATTTT